This is a list of T cell receptor beta chains from one sample in a study of control samples from healthy donors and cancer patients. TCRdb keeps only in-frame clones here, not all; method: immunoSEQ multiplex PCR. The table records 85,000 to 95,000 clones, 80% to 95% of them present only once. The sequencing sample was made of blood. The receptors stem from a woman in her twenties or thirties in good health. Both conserved end residues are part of each CDR3. D genes are given only for firm matches. A row's size may be missing; if present it is once, few, many or a size class.

15 | TRBJ1-5 | . | TRBV10-2 | . | TGCGCCAGCAGTGAGACGTGGCCTAGCAATCAGCCCCAGCATTTT | CASSETWPSNQPQHF
13 | TRBJ2-7 | . | TRBV29-1 | . | TGCAGCGTTGCAATAGGCATCCCCTACGAGCAGTACTTC | CSVAIGIPYEQYF
14 | TRBJ2-1 | . | TRBV5-1 | . | TGCGCCAGCAGCCAAGGACAGAACTACAATGAGCAGTTCTTC | CASSQGQNYNEQFF
13 | TRBJ1-2 | few | TRBV12-3/TRBV12-4 | . | TGTGCCAGCAGTTTAGGTGGGCGGTATGGCTACACCTTC | CASSLGGRYGYTF
15 | TRBJ2-7 | . | TRBV19 | TRBD1 | TGTGCCAGTAGTATCAGGACAGGGGCATCCTACGAGCAGTACTTC | CASSIRTGASYEQYF
12 | TRBJ2-5 | . | TRBV18 | . | TGTGCCAGCTCATTCAACCAAGAGACCCAGTACTTC | CASSFNQETQYF
18 | TRBJ2-6 | . | TRBV3-1/TRBV3-2 | . | TGTGCCAGCAGCCAAGAAAGGTCTCGGACCTCTGGGGCCAACGTCCTGACTTTC | CASSQERSRTSGANVLTF
13 | TRBJ1-2 | . | TRBV18 | . | TGTGCCAGCTCACCTAGGGAGTTCTATGGCTACACCTTC | CASSPREFYGYTF
14 | TRBJ2-1 | . | TRBV27 | . | TGTGCCAGCAGTCTCCGGGACCCACCTAGTGAGCAGTTCTTC | CASSLRDPPSEQFF
18 | TRBJ2-7 | once | TRBV3-1/TRBV3-2 | TRBD1 | TGTGCCAGCAGCCAAGATCCCCGGACAGGGGGAGGGGGCTACGAGCAGTACTTC | CASSQDPRTGGGGYEQYF
17 | TRBJ1-6 | . | TRBV5-4 | . | TGTGCCAGCAGCTTGGTGGGGGCGAGCTCCTATAATTCACCCCTCCACTTT | CASSLVGASSYNSPLHF
17 | TRBJ1-5 | . | TRBV19 | . | TGTGCCAGTAGCAACAGGGTAGAAAGGGTATCCAATCAGCCCCAGCATTTT | CASSNRVERVSNQPQHF
15 | TRBJ1-1 | . | TRBV15 | TRBD1 | TGTGCCACCGACGGAAGGGACAGGGGGCATTCTGAAGCTTTCTTT | CATDGRDRGHSEAFF
14 | TRBJ2-3 | . | TRBV11-3 | . | TGTGCCAGCAGCCCCGGGTCCCCGCCCGATACGCAGTATTTT | CASSPGSPPDTQYF
14 | TRBJ2-3 | . | TRBV28 | TRBD1 | TGTGCCAGCAGTAGGACAGGGAGGACAGATACGCAGTATTTT | CASSRTGRTDTQYF
13 | TRBJ1-1 | . | TRBV11-3 | . | TGTGCCAGCAGCTTTGGGGGGAACACTGAAGCTTTCTTT | CASSFGGNTEAFF
14 | TRBJ2-2 | . | TRBV7-3 | . | TGTGCCAGCAGCTCGGGACCGTACACCGGGGAGCTGTTTTTT | CASSSGPYTGELFF
16 | TRBJ2-1 | . | TRBV28 | TRBD2 | TGTGCCAGCAGTCGGGTGACTAGCGGGGGTTACAATGAGCAGTTCTTC | CASSRVTSGGYNEQFF
20 | TRBJ1-5 | . | TRBV3-1/TRBV3-2 | . | TGTGCCAGCAGCCATCGTCAACAGGGCGTGTCCGAACTCGTCAATCAGCCCCAGCATTTT | CASSHRQQGVSELVNQPQHF
15 | TRBJ2-7 | . | TRBV7-2 | TRBD2 | TGTGCCAGCAGCCCCCTGACATGGACTAGCGTCGAGCAGTACTTC | CASSPLTWTSVEQYF
15 | TRBJ2-7 | . | TRBV30 | . | TGTGCCTGGACCGTAGGACTTCTCCCTTCCTACGAGCAGTACTTC | CAWTVGLLPSYEQYF
13 | TRBJ1-4 | . | TRBV5-6 | . | TGCGCCAGCAGCGGGGGGGGAGGTGAAAAACTGTTTTTT | CASSGGGGEKLFF
14 | TRBJ1-4 | . | TRBV2 | TRBD1 | TGTGCCAGCAACGATGGGACAGTTTATGAAAAACTGCTTTTT | CASNDGTVYEKLLF